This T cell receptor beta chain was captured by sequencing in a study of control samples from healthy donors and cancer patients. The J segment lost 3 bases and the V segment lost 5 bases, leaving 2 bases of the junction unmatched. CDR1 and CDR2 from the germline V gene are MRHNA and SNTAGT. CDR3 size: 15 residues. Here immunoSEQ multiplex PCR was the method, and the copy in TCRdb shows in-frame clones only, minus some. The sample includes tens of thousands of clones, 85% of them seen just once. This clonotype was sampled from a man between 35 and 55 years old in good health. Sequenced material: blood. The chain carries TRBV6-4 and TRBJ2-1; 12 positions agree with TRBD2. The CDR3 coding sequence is TGTGCCAGCAGTTCACTAGCGGGGGGCTACAATGAGCAGTTCTTC. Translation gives CASSSLAGGYNEQFF.